Listed below are T cell receptor beta chains from one sample, sequenced in a study of blood T cell repertoires in COVID-19. Some clones are missing from TCRdb's copy, which holds only in-frame ones; the method was immunoSEQ multiplex PCR. The sample yields 340,000 or so clones, around four fifths seen once. The material sequenced was peripheral blood. These TCRs come from a young man with active or convalescent COVID-19. CDR3s include the opening cysteine and the closing phenylalanine or tryptophan. The order of the fields is V gene, clone size, D gene, J gene, CDR3 protein, CDR3 DNA. A D gene is named only where the DNA matches it firmly. Clone size is stated in some rows and not others, as once, few, many or a class when expanded.

V: TRBV28; size: .; D: TRBD1; J: TRBJ1-2; CDR3: CASRKVGTGGIYGYTF; DNA: TGTGCCAGCAGAAAGGTGGGGACAGGGGGTATCTATGGCTACACCTTC
V: TRBV3-1/TRBV3-2; size: .; D: TRBD2; J: TRBJ2-3; CDR3: CASSPRAGGDRMSTKDTQYF; DNA: TGTGCCAGCAGCCCCCGGGCGGGGGGCGACCGAATGAGCACAAAGGATACGCAGTATTTT
V: TRBV7-7; size: .; D: TRBD2; J: TRBJ2-3; CDR3: CASSLSGGPDTQYF; DNA: TGTGCCAGCAGCTTGAGCGGGGGGCCAGATACGCAGTATTTT
V: TRBV5-1; size: .; D: .; J: TRBJ1-1; CDR3: CASSRDMNTEAFF; DNA: TGCGCCAGCAGCCGCGACATGAACACTGAAGCTTTCTTT
V: TRBV24-1; size: .; D: .; J: TRBJ2-1; CDR3: CATSDLREPNNEQFF; DNA: TGTGCCACCAGTGATTTGCGGGAACCCAACAATGAGCAGTTCTTC
V: TRBV5-1; size: .; D: .; J: TRBJ1-1; CDR3: CASSFGGGTEAFF; DNA: TGCGCCAGCAGCTTCGGGGGAGGGACTGAAGCTTTCTTT
V: TRBV27; size: .; D: TRBD1; J: TRBJ1-4; CDR3: CASTTRLRGREKLFF; DNA: TGTGCCAGCACCACGAGGCTCAGGGGGAGAGAAAAACTGTTTTTT
V: TRBV7-3; size: .; D: .; J: TRBJ2-3; CDR3: CASSFDGGGTDTQYF; DNA: TGTGCCAGCAGCTTCGATGGCGGGGGCACAGATACGCAGTATTTT
V: TRBV15; size: .; D: .; J: TRBJ2-2; CDR3: CATSPSSGELFF; DNA: TGTGCCACCAGCCCCTCCAGCGGGGAGCTGTTTTTT
V: TRBV19; size: .; D: TRBD1; J: TRBJ2-3; CDR3: CASTPTGTGWALAEDTQYF; DNA: TGTGCCAGTACCCCCACCGGGACAGGGTGGGCCCTAGCTGAAGATACGCAGTATTTT
V: TRBV18; size: once; D: .; J: TRBJ2-1; CDR3: CASSLRGAGEQFF; DNA: TGTGCCAGCTCACTCCGGGGCGCGGGGGAGCAGTTCTTC
V: TRBV6-7; size: many; D: TRBD2; J: TRBJ2-7; CDR3: CASSSAGGMSSYEQYF; DNA: TGTGCCAGCAGTTCCGCGGGGGGAATGAGCTCCTACGAGCAGTACTTC
V: TRBV28; size: .; D: TRBD1; J: TRBJ1-6; CDR3: CASRDRGSPLHF; DNA: TGTGCCAGCCGTGACAGGGGTTCACCCCTCCACTTT
V: TRBV25-1; size: .; D: TRBD1; J: TRBJ1-5; CDR3: CASSESGTGQPQHF; DNA: TGTGCCAGCAGTGAATCGGGGACAGGGCAGCCCCAGCATTTT
V: TRBV7-9; size: .; D: .; J: TRBJ1-2; CDR3: CASSLGSTNYGYTF; DNA: TGTGCCAGCAGCTTAGGCAGTACTAACTATGGCTACACCTTC
V: TRBV2; size: few; D: TRBD1; J: TRBJ1-5; CDR3: CASKGASNQPQHF; DNA: TGTGCCAGCAAGGGGGCCTCTAATCAGCCCCAGCATTTT
V: TRBV27; size: .; D: TRBD2; J: TRBJ2-1; CDR3: CASSLVAGGRYNEQFF; DNA: TGTGCCAGCAGTTTGGTTGCGGGGGGACGGTACAATGAGCAGTTCTTC
V: TRBV19; size: once; D: .; J: TRBJ2-2; CDR3: CASAPGFNTGELFF; DNA: TGTGCCAGTGCCCCGGGATTTAACACCGGGGAGCTGTTTTTT
V: TRBV5-4; size: .; D: .; J: TRBJ2-2; CDR3: CASSSQEAGELFF; DNA: TGTGCCAGCAGCTCCCAAGAGGCCGGGGAGCTGTTTTTT
V: TRBV7-8; size: .; D: TRBD2; J: TRBJ2-3; CDR3: CASSLAYQREVKDTQYF; DNA: TGTGCCAGCAGCTTAGCCTACCAGCGGGAGGTTAAAGATACGCAGTATTTT
V: TRBV27; size: few; D: TRBD2; J: TRBJ2-3; CDR3: CASSRNGRPTDTQYF; DNA: TGTGCCAGCAGTCGAAACGGGAGGCCCACAGATACGCAGTATTTT
V: TRBV30; size: .; D: .; J: TRBJ2-7; CDR3: CAWGPTSYEQYF; DNA: TGTGCCTGGGGACCCACAAGCTACGAGCAGTACTTC
V: TRBV24-1; size: .; D: .; J: TRBJ2-4; CDR3: CATSDLLRTLVGSRNIQYF; DNA: TGTGCCACCAGTGATTTGCTCCGGACCCTCGTTGGGAGCCGGAACATTCAGTACTTC
V: TRBV5-1; size: .; D: .; J: TRBJ1-5; CDR3: CASSWGLNQPQHF; DNA: TGCGCCAGCAGCTGGGGGCTCAATCAGCCCCAGCATTTT
V: TRBV18; size: .; D: .; J: TRBJ1-3; CDR3: CASSPLSSAGNTIYF; DNA: TGTGCCAGCTCACCCCTCTCCTCGGCTGGAAACACCATATATTTT
V: TRBV10-3; size: .; D: TRBD1; J: TRBJ2-7; CDR3: CAISPDRGWGGAYEQYF; DNA: TGTGCCATCAGCCCGGACAGGGGATGGGGTGGAGCCTACGAGCAGTACTTC
V: TRBV6-5; size: .; D: TRBD2; J: TRBJ2-7; CDR3: CARPEAGAGYEQYF; DNA: TGTGCCAGGCCCGAAGCGGGGGCGGGGTACGAGCAGTACTTC
V: TRBV6-4; size: .; D: .; J: TRBJ1-1; CDR3: CASSDLIGTPPKPNTEAFF; DNA: TGTGCCAGCAGTGACTTAATCGGGACACCGCCTAAGCCCAACACTGAAGCTTTCTTT
V: TRBV28; size: .; D: TRBD1; J: TRBJ1-1; CDR3: CASNRGDTEAFF; DNA: TGTGCCAGTAACAGGGGAGACACTGAAGCTTTCTTT
V: TRBV7-2; size: .; D: TRBD1; J: TRBJ1-5; CDR3: CASSLGQGSQPQHF; DNA: TGTGCCAGCAGCTTAGGACAGGGTAGTCAGCCCCAGCATTTT
V: TRBV11-3; size: once; D: TRBD2; J: TRBJ2-7; CDR3: CASSLSGLAGPPYF; DNA: TGTGCCAGCAGCTTATCTGGACTAGCGGGACCTCCGTACTTC
V: TRBV12-3/TRBV12-4; size: .; D: .; J: TRBJ2-6; CDR3: CASTQGWGLTF; DNA: TGTGCCAGCACCCAGGGCTGGGGCCTGACTTTC
V: TRBV11-2; size: .; D: .; J: TRBJ1-5; CDR3: CASSTGLDQPQHF; DNA: TGTGCCAGCAGTACAGGGCTAGATCAGCCCCAGCATTTT
V: TRBV5-4; size: few; D: TRBD1; J: TRBJ2-7; CDR3: CASSSGQGIYEQYF; DNA: TGTGCCAGCAGCTCGGGACAGGGGATCTACGAGCAGTACTTC
V: TRBV6-6; size: .; D: .; J: TRBJ2-7; CDR3: CASSYQTGPSSYEQYF; DNA: TGTGCCAGCAGTTACCAGACAGGTCCCAGCTCCTACGAGCAGTACTTC
V: TRBV5-6; size: .; D: .; J: TRBJ2-2; CDR3: CASSLRGPGTGELFF; DNA: TGTGCCAGCAGCCTAAGGGGTCCTGGAACCGGGGAGCTGTTTTTT
V: TRBV18; size: .; D: .; J: TRBJ1-3; CDR3: CASSPGGASGNTIYF; DNA: TGTGCCAGCTCACCGGGGGGAGCCTCTGGAAACACCATATATTTT
V: TRBV4-3; size: .; D: .; J: TRBJ1-1; CDR3: CASSQQRFYTEAFF; DNA: TGCGCCAGCAGCCAACAGCGGTTTTACACTGAAGCTTTCTTT
V: TRBV14; size: .; D: .; J: TRBJ1-6; CDR3: CASSQDRGVSPLHF; DNA: TGTGCCAGCAGCCAAGACAGGGGTGTCTCACCCCTCCACTTT
V: TRBV3-1/TRBV3-2; size: once; D: TRBD1; J: TRBJ1-2; CDR3: CASSPGGNYGYTF; DNA: TGTGCCAGCAGTCCAGGGGGGAACTATGGCTACACCTTC
V: TRBV29-1; size: .; D: .; J: TRBJ2-3; CDR3: CSVSAGITDTQYF; DNA: TGCAGCGTTAGTGCAGGGATTACAGATACGCAGTATTTT
V: TRBV9; size: .; D: .; J: TRBJ1-2; CDR3: CASSGQNGYTF; DNA: TGTGCCAGCAGCGGGCAAAATGGCTACACCTTC
V: TRBV5-1; size: .; D: .; J: TRBJ1-2; CDR3: CASSVDGANYGYTF; DNA: TGCGCCAGCAGCGTGGACGGAGCTAACTATGGCTACACCTTC
V: TRBV30; size: .; D: TRBD1; J: TRBJ2-7; CDR3: CAWSSYRGYEQYF; DNA: TGTGCCTGGAGTTCGTACAGGGGCTACGAGCAGTACTTC
V: TRBV10-2; size: .; D: .; J: TRBJ2-1; CDR3: CASSAVGDYNEQFF; DNA: TGCGCCAGCAGTGCTGTCGGAGACTACAATGAGCAGTTCTTC
V: TRBV18; size: .; D: TRBD1; J: TRBJ2-1; CDR3: CASSPTGAGTGLNEQFF; DNA: TGTGCCAGCTCACCTACTGGAGCCGGGACAGGGTTAAATGAGCAGTTCTTC
V: TRBV6-1; size: .; D: TRBD1; J: TRBJ1-4; CDR3: CASSEPGQAHEKLFF; DNA: TGTGCCAGCAGTGAACCGGGACAGGCGCATGAAAAACTGTTTTTT
V: TRBV6-5; size: .; D: .; J: TRBJ1-4; CDR3: CASTLPPIGDEKLFF; DNA: TGTGCCAGCACTCTTCCGCCCATCGGGGATGAAAAACTGTTTTTT
V: TRBV6-6; size: .; D: TRBD1; J: TRBJ1-2; CDR3: CASSYSPTGSLGYTF; DNA: TGTGCCAGCAGTTACTCACCGACAGGGTCGTTAGGCTACACCTTC
V: TRBV3-1/TRBV3-2; size: .; D: .; J: TRBJ1-4; CDR3: CASNPEGRGDEKLFF; DNA: TGTGCCAGCAACCCTGAAGGAAGGGGCGATGAAAAACTGTTTTTT
V: TRBV5-4; size: .; D: TRBD1; J: TRBJ2-4; CDR3: CASSPRTGQVKNIQYF; DNA: TGTGCCAGCAGCCCTAGGACAGGACAAGTCAAAAACATTCAGTACTTC